The clone carrying this T cell receptor (beta chain) was recorded a few times. This sample stems from a study of blood T cell repertoires in COVID-19. Study details: The United States, Italy and Spain supplied acute and convalescent COVID-19 samples. Sample material is recorded as cDNA or gDNA derived from T cells, B-cell-depleted T cells, or PBMCs.

This CDR3 is 13 amino acids long. V gave up 6 bases and J gave up 8 bases, with 13 bases separating them. CDR1 LNHDA and CDR2 SQIVND come from the germline V gene (reference sequence). Original methodology: Amplified reference gene primers provided the basis for estimating nucleated cell counts. The repertoire was sequenced with immunoSEQ multiplex PCR; TCRdb's copy has only in-frame clones and lacks some. V and J calls and clone size are given by that table; D and trimming were obtained from the DNA. The data show some 140,000 clones, approximately 81% seen once. The chain is built from TRBV19 and TRBJ1-4; D is unresolved. The clonotype comes from a woman aged 55-70 years with active or convalescent COVID-19. The sample consisted of peripheral blood. Here the CDR3 reads CASSTWQAEKLFF. The CDR3, as DNA: TGTGCCAGTAGCACATGGCAGGCCGAAAAACTGTTTTTT.